This entry lists 18 T cell receptor beta chains sequenced from one sample in a study of T-cell memory formation after mild COVID-19. TCRdb fed the 5' RACE reads into MiXCR, producing one record per CDR3 protein. The data show about 440,000 distinct CDR3 sequences, around 18% seen once. Input material: PBMCs or a T cell subset sorted from them (not recorded which). The receptors were sampled from an adult woman who had mild COVID-19 (a few samples of this study predate the infection). Cell type and time point are not known.

This clonotype was counted only a few times. V usage is TRBV3-1 and J usage is TRBJ1-2; D unresolved. V was pared by 3 bases and J by 10 bases, with 12 bases between. CDR1 and CDR2 (germline): LGHDT, YNNKEL (reference sequence). The CDR3 consists of 12 residues. CDR3 protein: CASSHLRRDYTF. CDR3 nucleotide sequence: TGTGCCAGCAGCCATCTCCGGAGGGACTACACCTTC.

This clonotype was observed a handful of times. This chain links TRBV12-3 or TRBV12-4 with TRBJ2-3; 8 bases align to TRBD2. This CDR3 is built from 15 residues. V was pared by 2 bases and J by 2 bases, with 3 bases of the junction left unmatched. The CDR3 DNA is TGTGCCAGCAGTTTACGCGGGGGGACCACAGATACGCAGTATTTT. Protein sequence: CASSLRGGTTDTQYF.

This clonotype was seen at least ten times. The CDR3 loop is CASSQDSRTDTQYF. DNA of the CDR3: TGCGCCAGCAGCCAAGACAGTCGCACAGATACGCAGTATTTT. The chain has TRBV4-1 and TRBJ2-3; D ambiguous. This CDR3 contains 14 residues. Germline V gene data show CDR1 as MGHRA and CDR2 as YSYEKL. Trimming shortened V by 0 bases and J by 1 base, and 5 bases separated the two germline ends.

This clonotype showed up just a few times. The chain uses TRBV6-1 and TRBJ1-5, with D perhaps TRBD1 (6 bases). The CDR3 is 14 amino acids. Trimming removed 10 bases from V and 3 bases from J, with 16 bases in between. CDR1 MNHNS and CDR2 SASEGT come from the germline V gene. The CDR3 DNA reads TGTGCCATCCAGGACAGACCATTCAATCAGCCCCAGCATTTT. It encodes CAIQDRPFNQPQHF.

This chain joins TRBV24-1 and TRBJ2-5, with 9 bases that match TRBD2. CDR1 is KGHDR and CDR2 is SFDVKD in the germline V gene. The CDR3 runs 20 residues. V lost 3 bases to trimming and J lost 1 base; unmatched junction nucleotides: 17. This chain's CDR3 is CATSDPPGTSNPSVQETQYF. The CDR3 DNA sequence: TGTGCCACCAGTGATCCTCCCGGGACTAGCAACCCCTCAGTCCAAGAGACCCAGTACTTC.

This clonotype has more than one count but fewer than ten. The chain combines TRBV18 with TRBJ2-2; 9 bases align to TRBD1. Per the germline V gene, CDR1 is KGHSH and CDR2 is LQKENI. J lost 0 bases, V lost 5 bases, and 10 bases had no gene match. This CDR3 is 18 amino acids long. The CDR3 DNA reads as TGTGCCAGCTCATCCCACGGGACAGGGAATGCGAACACCGGGGAGCTGTTTTTT. Amino acids: CASSSHGTGNANTGELFF.

This clonotype was found many times. The chain employs TRBV6-2 or TRBV6-3 and TRBJ2-7; 11 nucleotides line up with TRBD2. V dropped 6 bases and J dropped 6; count of bases not matched to a gene: 10. The CDR3 spans 15 residues. Germline CDR1 is MNHEY and CDR2 is SVGEGT. The CDR3 spells CASRGSSGGSAEQYF. CDR3 coding DNA: TGTGCCAGCAGAGGATCTAGCGGGGGGAGTGCCGAGCAGTACTTC.

This clonotype was observed a few times. The chain recombines TRBV5-1 with TRBJ2-7, with D possibly being TRBD1 (5 bases). Germline CDR1 reads SGHRS; CDR2 reads YFSETQ. With 3 bases removed from V and 6 bases from J, the gap between germline ends came to 19 bases. This CDR3 is built from 15 residues. CDR3 amino acids: CASSSNRLPGGEQYF. The CDR3, as DNA: TGCGCCAGCAGCTCAAACAGGCTCCCCGGCGGCGAGCAGTACTTC.

In this sample, this clonotype turned up many times. The chain has TRBV7-8 and TRBJ1-5; D remains ambiguous. The V gene lost 1 base and the J gene lost 5 bases, with 12 bases spanning the gap. Germline CDR1 and CDR2: SGHVS and FQNEAQ. The CDR3 consists of 15 residues. CDR3 amino acids: CASSLESRNYQPQHF. The CDR3 DNA reads as TGTGCCAGCAGCTTAGAGAGCCGGAACTATCAGCCCCAGCATTTT.

This clonotype was detected a few times. The chain has TRBV18 and TRBJ2-3; 9 bases are a match to TRBD1. The CDR3 has 17 residues. The germline gives CDR1 KGHSH, CDR2 LQKENI. Trimming took 3 bases from V and 1 from J; bases not matched to a gene: 8. The CDR3 DNA sequence: TGTGCCAGCTCACCGTCGGGACAGGGCTTAGGCACAGATACGCAGTATTTT. Translating it yields CASSPSGQGLGTDTQYF.

This clonotype was counted a few times. The CDR3 sequence is CASSYPPPLSGNTIYF. The CDR3 nucleotides read TGTGCCAGCAGTTACCCCCCTCCTTTGAGTGGAAACACCATATATTTT. This chain connects TRBV6-6 to TRBJ1-3; D gene uncertain. The CDR3 contains 16 residues. The V end was cut by 2 bases, the J end by 3 bases, with 14 bases between. CDR1 and CDR2 (germline): MNHNY, SVGAGI (reference sequence).

The chain is built from TRBV11-2 and TRBJ2-3; D gene unclear. CDR1 SGHAT and CDR2 FQNNGV come from the germline V gene. CDR3 length: 15 residues. The V and J ends lost 7 bases and 0 bases respectively, with 14 bases between them. CDR3 amino acids: CASNRPISSTDTQYF. The CDR3 DNA reads TGTGCCAGCAACCGACCCATCTCTAGCACAGATACGCAGTATTTT.

Only a few counts were recorded for this clonotype. The gene calls are TRBV6-1 and TRBJ2-5; D not resolved. CDR1 MNHNS and CDR2 SASEGT come from the germline V gene. The CDR3 length is 13 residues. Trimming removed 4 bases at V and 5 bases at J, with 11 bases between. The CDR3 region has the DNA TGTGCCAGCAGTGTGGAGCCGAGGGAGACCCAGTACTTC. It codes for CASSVEPRETQYF.

This clonotype was found a few times. CDR3 DNA sequence: TGTGCCAGCAGCCGGACAGGGCTCACCGGGGAGCTGTTTTTT. Its translation is CASSRTGLTGELFF. The chain has TRBV7-3 and TRBJ2-2; 8 nucleotides match TRBD1. With V trimmed by 5 bases and J by 4 bases, 3 bases remained unmatched. Per the germline V gene, CDR1 is SGHTA and CDR2 is FQGTGA. The CDR3 length is 14 residues.

The chain employs TRBV4-3 and TRBJ2-1; a weak D match, TRBD1 (5 bases). Trimming left V 6 bases short and J 5 bases short, with 20 bases between. Per the germline V gene, CDR1 is LGHNA and CDR2 is YSLEER. The length of the CDR3 is 16 residues. The DNA of the CDR3 is TGCGCCAGCAGAACACGGTTAGGGGCCCTAGACAATGAGCAGTTCTTC. It translates to CASRTRLGALDNEQFF.

In regard to this clonotype: At one boundary the junction diverges from the germline segment, which might be a read error. This rearrangement joins TRBV6-6 to TRBJ2-1; D is ambiguous. CDR3 length: 13 amino acids. The V gene's germline CDR1 is MNHNY and CDR2 SVGAGI (reference sequence). The CDR3 DNA is TGTGCCAGCAGTGGGTACTCCCACAATGAGCAGTTCTTC. It codes for CASSGYSHNEQFF.

In its sample, this clonotype was seen a few times. The rearrangement joins TRBV12-5 to TRBJ2-1; D unclear. The V gene's germline CDR1 is LGHNT and CDR2 FRNRAP. The CDR3 is 13 amino acids. V was shortened by 2 bases and J by 6 bases, with 8 bases between the two germline ends. CDR3 coding DNA: TGTGCTAGTGGTTTGTTGGCCGCCAATGAGCAGTTCTTC. It codes for CASGLLAANEQFF.

This clonotype came up a few times. V usage is TRBV6-4 and J usage is TRBJ1-1; D remains ambiguous. This CDR3 has 13 residues. CDR1 is MRHNA and CDR2 is SNTAGT in the germline V gene. V was cut by 4 bases and J by 1 base, with 7 bases left in between. The CDR3 spells CASSATPNTEAFF. The CDR3 region has the DNA TGTGCCAGCAGTGCGACACCGAACACTGAAGCTTTCTTT.